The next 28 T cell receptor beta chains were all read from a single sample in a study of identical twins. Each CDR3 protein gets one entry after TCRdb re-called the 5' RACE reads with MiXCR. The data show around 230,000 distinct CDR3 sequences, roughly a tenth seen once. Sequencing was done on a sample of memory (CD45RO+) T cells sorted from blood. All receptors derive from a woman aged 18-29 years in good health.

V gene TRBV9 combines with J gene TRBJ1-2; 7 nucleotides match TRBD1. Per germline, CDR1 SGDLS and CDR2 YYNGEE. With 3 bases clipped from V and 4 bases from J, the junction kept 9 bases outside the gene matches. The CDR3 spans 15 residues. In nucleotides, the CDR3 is TGTGCCAGCAGCGCGGGACAGACGTACGCCTATGGCTACACCTTC. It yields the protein CASSAGQTYAYGYTF.

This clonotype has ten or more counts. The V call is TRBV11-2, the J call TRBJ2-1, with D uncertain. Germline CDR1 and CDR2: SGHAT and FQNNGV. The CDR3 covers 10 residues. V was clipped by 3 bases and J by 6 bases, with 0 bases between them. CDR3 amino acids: CASSFNEQFF. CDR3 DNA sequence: TGTGCCAGCAGCTTCAATGAGCAGTTCTTC.

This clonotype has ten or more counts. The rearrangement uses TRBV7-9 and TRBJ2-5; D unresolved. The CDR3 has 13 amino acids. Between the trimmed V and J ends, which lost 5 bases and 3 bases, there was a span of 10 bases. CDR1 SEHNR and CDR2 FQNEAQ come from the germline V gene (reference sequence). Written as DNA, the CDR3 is TGTGCCAGCAGCCGCGGCTTAGAAGAGACCCAGTACTTC. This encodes CASSRGLEETQYF. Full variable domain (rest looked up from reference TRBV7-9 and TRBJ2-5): DTGVSQNPRHKITKRGQNVTFRCDPISEHNRLYWYRQTLGQGPEFLTYFQNEAQLEKSRLLSDRFSAERPKGSFSTLEIQRTEQGDSAMYLCASSRGLEETQYFGPGTRLLVL.

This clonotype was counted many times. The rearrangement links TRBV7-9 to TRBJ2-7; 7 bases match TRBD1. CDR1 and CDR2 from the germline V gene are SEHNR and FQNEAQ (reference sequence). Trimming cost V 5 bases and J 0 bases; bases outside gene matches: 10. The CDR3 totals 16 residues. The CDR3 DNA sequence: TGTGCCAGCAGCGCCCGACAGGGAAAGGGCTCCTACGAGCAGTACTTC. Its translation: CASSARQGKGSYEQYF.

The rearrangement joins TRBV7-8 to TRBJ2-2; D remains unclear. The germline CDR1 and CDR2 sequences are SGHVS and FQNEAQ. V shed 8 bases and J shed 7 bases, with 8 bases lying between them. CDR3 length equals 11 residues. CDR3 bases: TGTGCCAGCGGGGATTACGGGGAGCTGTTTTTT. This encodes CASGDYGELFF.

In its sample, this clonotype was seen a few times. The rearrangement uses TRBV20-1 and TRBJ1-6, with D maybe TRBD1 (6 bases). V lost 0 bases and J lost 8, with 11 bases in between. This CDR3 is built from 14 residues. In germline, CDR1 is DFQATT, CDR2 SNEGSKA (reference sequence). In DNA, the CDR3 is TGCAGTGCTAGAGATTTACAGGGTTATTCACCCCTCCACTTT. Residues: CSARDLQGYSPLHF.

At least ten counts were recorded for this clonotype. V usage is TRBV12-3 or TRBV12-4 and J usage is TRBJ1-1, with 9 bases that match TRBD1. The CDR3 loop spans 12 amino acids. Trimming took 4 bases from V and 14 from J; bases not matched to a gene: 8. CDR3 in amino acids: CASSSSQGAPFF. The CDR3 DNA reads TGTGCCAGCAGTTCATCACAGGGGGCGCCGTTCTTT.

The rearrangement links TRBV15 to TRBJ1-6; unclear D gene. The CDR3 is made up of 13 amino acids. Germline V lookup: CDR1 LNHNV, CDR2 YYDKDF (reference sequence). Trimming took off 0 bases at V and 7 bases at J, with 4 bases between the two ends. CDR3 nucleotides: TGTGCCACCAGCAGAGATGGGAATTCACCCCTCCACTTT. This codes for CATSRDGNSPLHF.

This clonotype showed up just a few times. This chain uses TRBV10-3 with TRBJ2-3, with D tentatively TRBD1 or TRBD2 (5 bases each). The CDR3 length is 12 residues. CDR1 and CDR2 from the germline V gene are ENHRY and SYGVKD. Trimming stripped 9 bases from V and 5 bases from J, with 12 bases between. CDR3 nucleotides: TGTGCCATTTCCGGGGCCGGAGATACGCAGTATTTT. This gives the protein CAISGAGDTQYF.

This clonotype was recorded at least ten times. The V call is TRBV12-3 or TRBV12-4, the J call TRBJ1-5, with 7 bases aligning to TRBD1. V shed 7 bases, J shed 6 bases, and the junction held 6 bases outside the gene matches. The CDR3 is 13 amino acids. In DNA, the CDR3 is TGTGCCAGCAACTCAGACAGGGCTCAGCCCCAGCATTTT. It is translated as CASNSDRAQPQHF.

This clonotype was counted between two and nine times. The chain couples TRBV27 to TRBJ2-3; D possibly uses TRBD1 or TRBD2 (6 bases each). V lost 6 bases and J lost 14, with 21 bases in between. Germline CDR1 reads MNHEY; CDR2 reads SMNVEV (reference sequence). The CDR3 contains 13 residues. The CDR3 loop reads CASSRSGLGGLYF. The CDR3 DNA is TGTGCCAGCAGCCGCAGCGGGCTAGGGGGACTGTATTTT.

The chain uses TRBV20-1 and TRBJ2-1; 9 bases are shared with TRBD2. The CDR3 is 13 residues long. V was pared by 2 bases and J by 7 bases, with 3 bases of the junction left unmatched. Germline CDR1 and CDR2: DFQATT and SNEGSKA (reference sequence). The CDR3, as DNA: TGCAGTGCTAGACTAGCGGGAATGAATGAGCAGTTCTTC. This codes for CSARLAGMNEQFF.

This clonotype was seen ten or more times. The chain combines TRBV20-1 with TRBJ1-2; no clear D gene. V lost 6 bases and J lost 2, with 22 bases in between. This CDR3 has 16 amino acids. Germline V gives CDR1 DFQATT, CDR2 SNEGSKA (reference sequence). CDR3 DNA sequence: TGCAGTGCGGTCAGCTCGCAGGCCCTCTTCAACTATGGCTACACCTTC. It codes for CSAVSSQALFNYGYTF.

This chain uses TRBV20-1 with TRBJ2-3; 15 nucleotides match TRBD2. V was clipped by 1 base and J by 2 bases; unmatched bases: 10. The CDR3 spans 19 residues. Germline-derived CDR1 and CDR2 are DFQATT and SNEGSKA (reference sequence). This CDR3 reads CSARVGGLAGGSDTDTQYF. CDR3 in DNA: TGCAGTGCTAGAGTGGGGGGACTAGCGGGAGGCAGCGACACAGATACGCAGTATTTT.

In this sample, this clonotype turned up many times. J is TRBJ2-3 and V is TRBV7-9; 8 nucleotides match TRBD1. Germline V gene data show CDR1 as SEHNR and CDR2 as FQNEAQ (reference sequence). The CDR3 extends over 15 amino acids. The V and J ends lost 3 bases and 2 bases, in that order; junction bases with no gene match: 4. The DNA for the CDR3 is TGTGCCAGCAGCTTGGGGGACAGGCACACAGATACGCAGTATTTT. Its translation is CASSLGDRHTDTQYF.

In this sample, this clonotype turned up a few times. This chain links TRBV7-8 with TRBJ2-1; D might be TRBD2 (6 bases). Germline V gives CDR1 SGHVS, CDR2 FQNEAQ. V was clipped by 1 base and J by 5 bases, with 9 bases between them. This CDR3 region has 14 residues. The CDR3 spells CASSLERGNNEQFF. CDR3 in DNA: TGTGCCAGCAGCTTAGAACGGGGGAACAATGAGCAGTTCTTC.

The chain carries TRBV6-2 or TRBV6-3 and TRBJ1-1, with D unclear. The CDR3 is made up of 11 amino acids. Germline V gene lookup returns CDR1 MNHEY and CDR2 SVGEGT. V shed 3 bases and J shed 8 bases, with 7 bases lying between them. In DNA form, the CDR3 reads TGTGCCAGCAGTTATTTTGGGGAAGCTTTCTTT. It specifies CASSYFGEAFF.

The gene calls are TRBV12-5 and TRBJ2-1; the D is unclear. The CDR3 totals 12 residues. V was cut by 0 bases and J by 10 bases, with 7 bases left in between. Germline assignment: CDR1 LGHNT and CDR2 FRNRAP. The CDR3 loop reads CASGLVRSEQFF. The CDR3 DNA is TGTGCTAGTGGTTTGGTAAGATCCGAGCAGTTCTTC.

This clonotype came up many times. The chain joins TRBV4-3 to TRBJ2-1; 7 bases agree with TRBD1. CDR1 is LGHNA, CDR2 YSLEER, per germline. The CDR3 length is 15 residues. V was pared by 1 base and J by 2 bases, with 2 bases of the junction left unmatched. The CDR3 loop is CASSQARGPYNEQFF. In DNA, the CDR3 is TGCGCCAGCAGCCAAGCAAGGGGGCCCTACAATGAGCAGTTCTTC.

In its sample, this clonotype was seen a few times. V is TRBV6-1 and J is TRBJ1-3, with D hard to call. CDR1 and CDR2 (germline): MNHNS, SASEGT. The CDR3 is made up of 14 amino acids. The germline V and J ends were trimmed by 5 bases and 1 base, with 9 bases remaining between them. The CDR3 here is CASSPRRSGNTIYF. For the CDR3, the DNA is TGTGCCAGCAGTCCCCGCAGATCTGGAAACACCATATATTTT.

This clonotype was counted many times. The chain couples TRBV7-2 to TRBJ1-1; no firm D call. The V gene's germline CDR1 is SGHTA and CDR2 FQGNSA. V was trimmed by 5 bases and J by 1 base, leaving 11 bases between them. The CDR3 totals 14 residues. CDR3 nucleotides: TGTGCCAGCAGCCCCCGCCCATGGAACACTGAAGCTTTCTTT. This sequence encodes CASSPRPWNTEAFF.

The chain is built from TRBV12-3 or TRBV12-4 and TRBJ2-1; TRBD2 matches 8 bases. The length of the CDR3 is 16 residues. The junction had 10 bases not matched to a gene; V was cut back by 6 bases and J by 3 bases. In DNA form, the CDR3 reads TGTGCCAGCAGACTCAATAGCGGGACTCTCTACAATGAGCAGTTCTTC. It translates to CASRLNSGTLYNEQFF.

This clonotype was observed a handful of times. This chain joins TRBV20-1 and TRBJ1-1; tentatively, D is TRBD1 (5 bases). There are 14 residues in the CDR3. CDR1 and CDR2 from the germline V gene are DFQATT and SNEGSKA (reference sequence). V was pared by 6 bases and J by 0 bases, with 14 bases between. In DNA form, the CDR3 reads TGCAGTGCGAACGAGGGGAATATGAACACTGAAGCTTTCTTT. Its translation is CSANEGNMNTEAFF.

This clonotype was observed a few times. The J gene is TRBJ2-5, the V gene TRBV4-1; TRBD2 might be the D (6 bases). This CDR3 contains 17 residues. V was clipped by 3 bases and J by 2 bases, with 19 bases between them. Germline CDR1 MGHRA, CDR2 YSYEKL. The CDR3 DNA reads TGCGCCAGCAGCCACTCCGAGGGAGGCAGAAAACAAGAGACCCAGTACTTC. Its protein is CASSHSEGGRKQETQYF.

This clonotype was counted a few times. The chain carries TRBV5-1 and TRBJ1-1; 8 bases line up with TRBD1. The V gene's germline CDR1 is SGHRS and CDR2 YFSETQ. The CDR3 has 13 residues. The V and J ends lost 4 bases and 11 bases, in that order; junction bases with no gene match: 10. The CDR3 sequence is CASSADRVVGAFF. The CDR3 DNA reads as TGCGCCAGCAGCGCGGACAGGGTCGTGGGTGCTTTCTTT. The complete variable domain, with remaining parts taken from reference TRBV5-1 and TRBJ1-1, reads KAGVTQTPRYLIKTRGQQVTLSCSPISGHRSVSWYQQTPGQGLQFLFEYFSETQRNKGNFPGRFSGRQFSNSRSEMNVSTLELGDSALYLCASSADRVVGAFFGQGTRLTVV.

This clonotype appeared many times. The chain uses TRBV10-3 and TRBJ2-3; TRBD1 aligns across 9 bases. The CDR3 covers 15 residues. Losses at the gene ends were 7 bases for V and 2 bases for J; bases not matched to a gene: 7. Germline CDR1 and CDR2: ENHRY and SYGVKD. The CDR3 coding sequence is TGTGCCATCACCCCGGGACAGGGATCCACAGATACGCAGTATTTT. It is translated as CAITPGQGSTDTQYF.

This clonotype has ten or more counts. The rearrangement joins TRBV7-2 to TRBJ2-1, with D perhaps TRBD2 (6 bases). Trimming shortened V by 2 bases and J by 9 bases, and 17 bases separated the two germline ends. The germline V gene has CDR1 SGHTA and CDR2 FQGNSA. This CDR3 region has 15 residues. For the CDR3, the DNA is TGTGCCAGCAGCTTATTGCCGGGGGAGTTCGGTGAGCAGTTCTTC. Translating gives CASSLLPGEFGEQFF.

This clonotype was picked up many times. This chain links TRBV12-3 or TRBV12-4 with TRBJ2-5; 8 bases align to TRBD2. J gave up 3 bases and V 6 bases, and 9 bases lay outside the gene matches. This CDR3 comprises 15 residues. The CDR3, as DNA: TGTGCCAGCAGCCCCCCCTGGCGGGAGGAAGAGACCCAGTACTTC. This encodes CASSPPWREEETQYF.